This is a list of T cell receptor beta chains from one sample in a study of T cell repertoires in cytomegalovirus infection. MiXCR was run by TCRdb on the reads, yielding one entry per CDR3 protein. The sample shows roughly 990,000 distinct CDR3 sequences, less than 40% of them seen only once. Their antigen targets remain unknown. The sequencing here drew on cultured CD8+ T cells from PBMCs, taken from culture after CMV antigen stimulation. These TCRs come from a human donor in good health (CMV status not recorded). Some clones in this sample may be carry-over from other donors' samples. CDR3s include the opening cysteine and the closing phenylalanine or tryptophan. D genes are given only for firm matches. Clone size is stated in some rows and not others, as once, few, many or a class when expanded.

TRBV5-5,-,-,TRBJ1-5,CASSPDSPYSNQPQHF,TGTGCCAGCAGTCCGGACAGCCCCTATAGCAATCAGCCCCAGCATTTT
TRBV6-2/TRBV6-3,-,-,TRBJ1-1,CVSRKFDTQNTEAFF,TGTGTCAGCAGAAAATTCGACACCCAGAACACTGAAGCTTTCTTT
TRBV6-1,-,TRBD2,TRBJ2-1,CASGGLAGGRSYNEQFF,TGTGCCAGCGGGGGGCTAGCGGGGGGTAGAAGCTACAATGAGCAGTTCTTC
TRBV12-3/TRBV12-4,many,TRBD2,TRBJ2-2,CASSFRTSASAGELFF,TGTGCCAGCAGTTTTCGGACTAGCGCTTCGGCCGGGGAGCTGTTTTTT
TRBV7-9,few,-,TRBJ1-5,CASRQEGDQPQHF,TGTGCCAGCAGACAAGAAGGGGATCAGCCCCAGCATTTT
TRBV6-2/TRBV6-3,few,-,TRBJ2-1,CASSYLGQFAHNEQFF,TGTGCCAGCAGTTACCTTGGGCAATTTGCCCACAATGAGCAGTTCTTC
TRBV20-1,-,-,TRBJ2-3,CSATDPRGAFGTSTDTQYF,TGCAGTGCTACAGACCCCCGGGGGGCTTTTGGGACTAGCACAGATACGCAGTATTTT
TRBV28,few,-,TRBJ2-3,CASSLSPVVDSEDTQYF,TGTGCCAGCAGTTTATCGCCTGTAGTTGATTCGGAAGATACGCAGTATTTT
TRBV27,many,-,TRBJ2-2,CASSMTINTGELFF,TGTGCCAGCAGCATGACGATAAACACCGGGGAGCTGTTTTTT
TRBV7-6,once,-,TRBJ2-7,CASSLVSGDAGEQYF,TGTGCCAGCAGCTTAGTTTCTGGAGACGCGGGCGAGCAGTACTTC
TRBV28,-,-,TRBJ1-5,CASSTGYGQPQHF,TGTGCCAGCAGTACAGGGTACGGGCAGCCCCAGCATTTT
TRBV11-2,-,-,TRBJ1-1,CASSLVGVLGTEAFF,TGTGCCAGCAGCTTAGTTGGGGTTTTGGGCACTGAAGCTTTCTTT
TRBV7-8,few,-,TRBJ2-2,CASSLLAIVTENTGELFF,TGTGCCAGCAGCCTGTTGGCGATTGTGACAGAAAACACCGGGGAGCTGTTTTTT
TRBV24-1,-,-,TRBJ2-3,CATSVPVVDTQYF,TGTGCCACCAGTGTTCCCGTAGTAGATACGCAGTATTTT
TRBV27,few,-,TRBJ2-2,CASSALKGGANTGELFF,TGTGCCAGCAGTGCACTAAAGGGCGGGGCGAACACCGGGGAGCTGTTTTTT
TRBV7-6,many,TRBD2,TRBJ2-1,CASSSSGGVYNEQFF,TGTGCCAGCAGCTCTAGCGGGGGGGTCTACAATGAGCAGTTCTTC
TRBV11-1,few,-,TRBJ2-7,CASSLEGTHRFGDEQYF,TGTGCCAGCAGCTTAGAAGGGACCCACCGCTTCGGCGACGAGCAGTACTTC
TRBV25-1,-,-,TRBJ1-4,CASSWDRYNEKLFF,TGTGCCAGCTCTTGGGACCGCTACAATGAAAAACTGTTTTTT
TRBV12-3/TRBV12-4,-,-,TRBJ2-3,CASSLAVITDTQYF,TGTGCCAGCAGTTTAGCGGTTATCACAGATACGCAGTATTTT
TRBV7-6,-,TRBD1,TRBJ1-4,CASGRQGPNEKLFF,TGTGCCAGCGGAAGACAGGGACCCAATGAAAAACTGTTTTTT
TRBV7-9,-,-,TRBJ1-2,CASTLGVGWNYGYTF,TGTGCCAGCACCCTAGGGGTAGGGTGGAACTATGGCTACACCTTC
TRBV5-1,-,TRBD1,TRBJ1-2,CASSTLDPGQGYANYGYTF,TGCGCCAGCAGCACCCTCGACCCGGGACAGGGGTACGCTAACTATGGCTACACCTTC
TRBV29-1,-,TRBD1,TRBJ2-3,CSAGTGLDTQYF,TGCAGCGCCGGGACAGGGTTAGATACGCAGTATTTT
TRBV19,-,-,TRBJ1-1,CASSIDFSRGHNTEAFF,TGTGCCAGTAGTATAGATTTTTCCCGGGGTCACAACACTGAAGCTTTCTTT
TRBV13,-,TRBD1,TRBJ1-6,CASSLGDRGRNNSPLHF,TGTGCCAGCAGCTTAGGGGACAGGGGGCGGAATAATTCACCCCTCCACTTT
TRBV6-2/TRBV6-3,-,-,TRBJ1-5,CASSRRLTGSNQPQHF,TGTGCCAGCAGCCGTCGATTGACAGGTAGCAATCAGCCCCAGCATTTT
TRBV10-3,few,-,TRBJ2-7,CAISESGQGLYEQYF,TGTGCCATCAGTGAGTCAGGTCAGGGGTTATACGAGCAGTACTTC
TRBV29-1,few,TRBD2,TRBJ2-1,CSVEAGTSGGTYYNEQFF,TGCAGCGTTGAAGCCGGGACTAGCGGGGGGACATACTACAATGAGCAGTTCTTC
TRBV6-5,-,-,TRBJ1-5,CASSYSDGNQPQHF,TGTGCCAGCAGTTACTCGGATGGCAATCAGCCCCAGCATTTT
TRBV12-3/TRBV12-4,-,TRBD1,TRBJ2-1,CASSRTGFEGNEQFF,TGTGCCAGCAGTCGGACAGGGTTCGAAGGCAATGAGCAGTTCTTC
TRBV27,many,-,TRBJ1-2,CASSSGFYGYTF,TGTGCCAGCAGCTCCGGATTTTATGGCTACACCTTC
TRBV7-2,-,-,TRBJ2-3,CASSLFGSRTDTQYF,TGTGCCAGCAGCTTATTTGGATCCCGAACAGATACGCAGTATTTT
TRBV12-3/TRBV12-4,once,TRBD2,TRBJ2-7,CASSHSLQTSDYEQYF,TGTGCCAGCAGCCATTCGTTGCAGACTAGCGATTACGAGCAGTACTTC
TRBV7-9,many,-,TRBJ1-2,CASSRDYRGNYGYTF,TGTGCCAGCAGCCGCGATTATAGAGGGAACTATGGCTACACCTTC
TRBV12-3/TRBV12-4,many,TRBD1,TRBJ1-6,CASSLAYPGGTGVGNSPLHF,TGTGCCAGCAGTTTAGCGTATCCAGGGGGCACCGGGGTTGGTAATTCACCCCTCCACTTT
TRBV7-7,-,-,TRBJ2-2,CASRTYTGELFF,TGTGCTAGCAGGACCTACACCGGGGAGCTGTTTTTT